This TCR beta chain is from a study of beta chain features in type 1 diabetes. Study conclusions and caveats: When Type 1 diabetes patients were examined, their TCRB CDR3s proved moderately but significantly shorter in all four CD4+ subsets. Naive, central memory and Treg TCRB repertoires seemed to resemble each other more closely in patients than they did in healthy donors.

With respect to this clone: The antigen remains unidentified.

V was pared by 0 bases and J by 7 bases, with 15 bases between. From germline, CDR1 is SGHAT and CDR2 FQNNGV. The CDR3 is 16 residues long. The isolated RNA, all of it, was reverse transcribed, so expressed TCRB transcripts were what got sequenced. Some clones are missing from TCRdb's copy, which holds only in-frame ones; the method was immunoSEQ multiplex PCR. This sample has hundreds of thousands of clones, with 15% to 17% found just once. The V and J genes are TRBV11-2 and TRBJ2-2, with D unclear. The TCR originated in a man between 18 and 29 years old in good health. Sequencing used naive CD4+ T cells from blood. CDR3 DNA sequence: TGTGCCAGCAGCTTAGACGGATCCCTTGCCGTCGGGGAGCTGTTTTTT. The encoded protein is CASSLDGSLAVGELFF.